These 2 T cell receptor beta chains were all obtained from the same sample, sequenced in a study of PD-1 blockade in classical Hodgkin lymphoma. Data came from immunoSEQ multiplex PCR; TCRdb stores just in-frame clones and leaves some out. The repertoire holds 50,000 to 65,000 clones, with around 93% as singletons. All patients experienced relapse after autologous stem cell transplantation, and brentuximab vedotin exposure was variable. Sequencing was performed on peripheral blood mononuclear cells (PBMCs), taken before the second cycle of nivolumab. These receptors were obtained from a human donor with classical Hodgkin lymphoma.

This clone has more than one count but fewer than ten. The chain is built from TRBV27 and TRBJ2-7; 10 nucleotides align to TRBD2. The CDR3 sequence is 14 residues long. Germline V lookup: CDR1 MNHEY, CDR2 SMNVEV (reference sequence). The V segment lost 5 bases and the J segment 3 bases; nucleotides outside the gene matches: 4. CDR3 bases: TGTGCCAGCAGTCCTAGCGGGAGAAGCTACGAGCAGTACTTC. Protein sequence: CASSPSGRSYEQYF.

Details on this clone: This same CDR3 is encoded by further DNA sequences in the sample. The V and J genes are TRBV2 and TRBJ2-3; 8 positions match TRBD1. The CDR3 consists of 15 residues. Trimming cost V 6 bases and J 9 bases; bases outside gene matches: 14. Germline lookup yields CDR1 SNHLY and CDR2 FYNNEI. The CDR3 region has the DNA TGTGCCAGCAGCCATGGGCAGGGGGCGTTTTGGACGCAGTATTTT. Protein product: CASSHGQGAFWTQYF. The full variable domain, its missing parts supplied by reference TRBV2 and TRBJ2-3, is EPEVTQTPSHQVTQMGQEVILRCVPISNHLYFYWYRQILGQKVEFLVSFYNNEISEKSEIFDDQFSVERPDGSNFTLKIRSTKLEDSAMYFCASSHGQGAFWTQYFGPGTRLTVL.